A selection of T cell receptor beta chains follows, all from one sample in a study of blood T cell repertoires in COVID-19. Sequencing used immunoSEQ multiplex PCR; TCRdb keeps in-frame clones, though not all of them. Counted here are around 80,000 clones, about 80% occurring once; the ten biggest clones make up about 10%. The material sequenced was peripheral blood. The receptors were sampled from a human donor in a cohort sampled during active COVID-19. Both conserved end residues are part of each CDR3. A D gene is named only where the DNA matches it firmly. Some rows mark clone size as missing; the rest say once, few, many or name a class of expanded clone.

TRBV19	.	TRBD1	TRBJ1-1	CASSINRGRTEAFF	TGTGCCAGTAGTATTAACAGGGGGCGGACTGAAGCTTTCTTT
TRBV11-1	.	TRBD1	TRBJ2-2	CASSTRQGRAGELFF	TGTGCCAGCAGCACGCGACAGGGTAGGGCCGGGGAGCTGTTTTTT
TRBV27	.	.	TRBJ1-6	CASSPAPGGNSPLHF	TGTGCCAGCAGTCCCGCCCCGGGGGGGAATTCACCCCTCCACTTT
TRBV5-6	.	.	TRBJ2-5	CASSLSTGRGETQYF	TGTGCCAGCAGCTTGTCGACAGGCCGTGGGGAGACCCAGTACTTC
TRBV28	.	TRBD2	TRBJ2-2	CASRPAPGLAGGATGELFF	TGTGCCAGCAGACCGGCCCCGGGACTAGCGGGGGGGGCGACCGGGGAGCTGTTTTTT
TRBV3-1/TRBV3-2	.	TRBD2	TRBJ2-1	CASSRAGVNNEQFF	TGTGCCAGCAGCCGAGCGGGAGTCAACAATGAGCAGTTCTTC
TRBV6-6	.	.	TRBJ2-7	CASSYSRGYEQYF	TGTGCCAGCAGTTACAGCCGGGGGTACGAGCAGTACTTC
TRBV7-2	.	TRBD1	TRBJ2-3	CASSSSVRQGRQYF	TGTGCCAGCAGCTCCTCCGTTAGACAGGGTAGGCAGTATTTT
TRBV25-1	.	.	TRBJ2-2	CASSEQGGGELFF	TGTGCCAGCAGTGAACAGGGGGGCGGGGAGCTGTTTTTT
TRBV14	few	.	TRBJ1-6	CASSLTRDSPLHF	TGTGCCAGCAGCCTCACGAGAGATTCACCCCTCCACTTT
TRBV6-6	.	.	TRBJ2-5	CASSYGAAGRETQYF	TGTGCCAGCAGTTACGGCGCGGCGGGGAGAGAGACCCAGTACTTC
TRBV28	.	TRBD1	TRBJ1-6	CASRGQGGGNSPLHF	TGTGCCAGCAGGGGACAGGGTGGTGGGAATTCACCCCTCCACTTT
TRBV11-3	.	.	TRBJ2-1	CASSYLGGGYNEQFF	TGTGCCAGCAGTTATCTCGGAGGAGGCTATAATGAGCAGTTCTTC
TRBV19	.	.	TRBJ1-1	CASSPQGLNTEAFF	TGTGCCAGTAGCCCTCAGGGTTTGAACACTGAAGCTTTCTTT
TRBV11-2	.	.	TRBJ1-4	CASSLDQNSNYEKLFF	TGTGCCAGCAGCTTAGATCAAAACAGCAACTATGAAAAACTGTTTTTT
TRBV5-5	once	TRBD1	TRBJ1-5	CASSSLPTGGNQPQHF	TGTGCCAGCAGCTCCCTCCCCACAGGGGGCAATCAGCCCCAGCATTTT
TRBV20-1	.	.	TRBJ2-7	CSARLVYEQYF	TGCAGTGCTAGACTAGTTTACGAGCAGTACTTC
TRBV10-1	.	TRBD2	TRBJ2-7	CASSDRLAASSYEQYF	TGCGCCAGCAGTGACCGACTAGCGGCAAGCTCCTACGAGCAGTACTTC
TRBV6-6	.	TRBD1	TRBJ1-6	CASSYSPGGNSPLHF	TGTGCCAGCAGTTACTCACCAGGGGGTAATTCACCCCTCCACTTT
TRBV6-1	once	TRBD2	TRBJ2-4	CASSEAGLAQNIQYF	TGTGCCAGCAGTGAAGCGGGACTAGCCCAAAACATTCAGTACTTC
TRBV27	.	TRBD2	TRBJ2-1	CASSLNGRVQFF	TGTGCCAGCAGTTTAAACGGGAGGGTGCAGTTCTTC
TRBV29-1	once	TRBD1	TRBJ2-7	CSVVARDRGYEQYF	TGCAGCGTTGTCGCCCGAGACAGGGGCTACGAGCAGTACTTC
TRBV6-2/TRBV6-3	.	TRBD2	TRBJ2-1	CASSSHSGSSYNEQFF	TGTGCCAGCAGTTCCCATAGCGGGAGCTCCTACAATGAGCAGTTCTTC
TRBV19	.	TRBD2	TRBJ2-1	CASSSLAVHYNEQFF	TGTGCCAGTAGTTCGCTAGCGGTCCACTACAATGAGCAGTTCTTC
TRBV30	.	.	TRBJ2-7	CAWSLQGQGYEQYF	TGTGCCTGGAGTCTTCAGGGGCAGGGGTACGAGCAGTACTTC
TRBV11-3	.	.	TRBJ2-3	CASRGSGTGSTDTQYF	TGTGCCAGCAGGGGTTCCGGGACTGGTAGCACAGATACGCAGTATTTT
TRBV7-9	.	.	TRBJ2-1	CALRWSSYNEQFF	TGTGCCCTGAGGTGGAGCTCCTACAATGAGCAGTTCTTC
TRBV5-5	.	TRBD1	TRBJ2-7	CASSRQGGTEQYF	TGTGCCAGCTCGCGACAGGGGGGGACGGAGCAGTACTTC
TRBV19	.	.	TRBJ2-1	CASRREWGNNEQFF	TGTGCCAGTAGGCGGGAATGGGGAAACAATGAGCAGTTCTTC
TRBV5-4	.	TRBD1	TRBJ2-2	CASSGQGGTGELFF	TGTGCCAGTTCGGGACAGGGTGGCACCGGGGAGCTGTTTTTT
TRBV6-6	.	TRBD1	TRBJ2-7	CASSHQTGTGGINEQYF	TGTGCCAGCAGTCACCAAACCGGGACAGGGGGCATCAACGAGCAGTACTTC
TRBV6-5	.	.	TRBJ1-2	CASSYGGLNYGYTF	TGTGCCAGCAGTTACGGCGGTCTTAACTATGGCTACACCTTC
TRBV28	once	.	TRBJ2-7	CASSSGSYEQYF	TGTGCCAGCAGCTCAGGCTCCTACGAGCAGTACTTC
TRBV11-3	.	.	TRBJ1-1	CASSLEEENTEAFF	TGTGCCAGCAGCTTAGAGGAGGAGAACACTGAAGCTTTCTTT
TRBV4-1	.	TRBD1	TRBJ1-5	CASSLQGATGNQPQHF	TGCGCCAGCAGCCTTCAGGGGGCGACTGGCAATCAGCCCCAGCATTTT
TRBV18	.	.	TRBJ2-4	CASSPPGPEAKNIQYF	TGTGCCAGCTCACCACCAGGCCCGGAGGCCAAAAACATTCAGTACTTC
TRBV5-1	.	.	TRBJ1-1	CASSLVAGANTEAFF	TGCGCCAGCAGCTTGGTGGCAGGGGCGAACACTGAAGCTTTCTTT
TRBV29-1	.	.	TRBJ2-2	CSVNRVGELFF	TGCAGCGTGAACAGGGTCGGGGAGCTGTTTTTT
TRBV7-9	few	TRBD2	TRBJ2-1	CASSLSRGLAGNYEQFF	TGTGCCAGCAGCTTATCGCGGGGACTAGCGGGGAACTATGAGCAGTTCTTC
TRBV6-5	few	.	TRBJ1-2	CASSSHGAPSNYGYTF	TGTGCCAGCAGTTCCCATGGGGCACCCTCTAACTATGGCTACACCTTC
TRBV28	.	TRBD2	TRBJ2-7	CASSYPLGSGRVEQYF	TGTGCCAGCAGTTACCCCCTCGGGTCAGGGAGGGTCGAGCAGTACTTC